Following are 18 T cell receptor beta chains from one sample sequenced in a study of blood T cells in healthy people across ages. Combining a sample-barcoded 5' primer with a J-beta primer mix, a second PCR ran for about 7 to 11 cycles. TCRdb processed the 5' RACE reads anew with MiXCR; each CDR3 protein has one entry. Among 1,500,000 or so distinct CDR3 sequences, approximately 42% were seen once, and the ten largest hold approximately 4%. Sequencing used blood. These receptors were taken from a woman under 30 in good health.

The table lists this clonotype with a few counts. The V and J genes are TRBV3-1 and TRBJ2-1; weak D call: TRBD2 (6 bases). Germline CDR1 and CDR2: LGHDT and YNNKEL (reference sequence). The CDR3 contains 18 residues. V lost 3 bases and J lost 2, with 20 bases in between. In DNA form, the CDR3 reads TGTGCCAGCAGCCAGGTGCCTGGAGGGGAAGGAGCCTACAATGAGCAGTTCTTC. Translating gives CASSQVPGGEGAYNEQFF.

A single count supports this clonotype. The chain combines TRBV6-2 or TRBV6-3 with TRBJ2-3; 8 bases fit TRBD2. The CDR3 totals 15 residues. The V and J ends lost 11 bases and 0 bases, in that order; junction bases with no gene match: 10. CDR1 and CDR2 (germline): MNHEY, SVGEGT. This CDR3 is CAGGPSGPSTDTQYF. CDR3 nucleotide sequence: TGTGCCGGGGGCCCTAGCGGGCCGAGCACAGATACGCAGTATTTT.

The chain employs TRBV14 and TRBJ2-1, with D perhaps matching TRBD2 (6 bases). Between the trimmed V and J ends, which lost 0 bases and 4 bases, there was a span of 19 bases. Germline assignment: CDR1 SGHDN and CDR2 FVKESK. CDR3 length: 18 residues. In DNA form, the CDR3 reads TGTGCCAGCAGCCAAGATCGACTAGGTGTAAGAAGATACAATGAGCAGTTCTTC. It specifies CASSQDRLGVRRYNEQFF. Combining the CDR3 with reference TRBV14 and TRBJ2-1 gives the whole variable domain EAGVTQFPSHSVIEKGQTVTLRCDPISGHDNLYWYRRVMGKEIKFLLHFVKESKQDESGMPNNRFLAERTGGTYSTLKVQPAELEDSGVYFCASSQDRLGVRRYNEQFFGPGTRLTVL.

V usage is TRBV11-2 and J usage is TRBJ2-2; D uncertain. The CDR3 is 14 amino acids. The germline gives CDR1 SGHAT, CDR2 FQNNGV. V was pared by 6 bases and J by 1 base, with 9 bases between. The CDR3 DNA follows: TGTGCCAGCAGTTCCAGGTTGAACACCGGGGAGCTGTTTTTT. Translating it yields CASSSRLNTGELFF.

This chain uses TRBV6-5 with TRBJ1-3; D is unresolved. V was clipped by 8 bases and J by 4 bases, with 12 bases between them. Looked up from germline, CDR1 is MNHEY and CDR2 is SVGAGI. The CDR3 loop spans 13 amino acids. Here the CDR3 DNA reads TGTGCCAGCGCCGTTGCGGGGGGAAACACCATATATTTT. Translation: CASAVAGGNTIYF.

This clonotype was recorded a few times. CDR3 nucleotides: TGCAGTGCTAGCCCGGAGGTGAATGAGCAGTTCTTC. Translated: CSASPEVNEQFF. The genes are TRBV20-1 and TRBJ2-1; D possibly corresponds to TRBD2 (5 bases). The V end was cut by 3 bases, the J end by 7 bases, with 10 bases between. The germline V gene has CDR1 DFQATT and CDR2 SNEGSKA (reference sequence). The CDR3 extends over 12 amino acids.

This clonotype has more than one count but fewer than ten. The chain recombines TRBV3-1 with TRBJ1-1; D gene unclear. The CDR3 sequence is 11 residues long. Trimming left V 10 bases short and J 1 base short, with 7 bases between. CDR1 is LGHDT, CDR2 YNNKEL, per germline (reference sequence). The CDR3 bases are TGTGCCACTCGGGGGAACACTGAAGCTTTCTTT. This translates into CATRGNTEAFF. The whole variable domain, remainder taken from reference TRBV3-1 and TRBJ1-1, is DTAVSQTPKYLVTQMGNDKSIKCEQNLGHDTMYWYKQDSKKFLKIMFSYNNKELIINETVPNRFSPKSPDKAHLNLHINSLELGDSAVYFCATRGNTEAFFGQGTRLTVV.

This clonotype has only a few counts. The chain couples TRBV5-6 to TRBJ1-5; 7 bases map to TRBD1. From germline, CDR1 is SGHDT and CDR2 YYEEEE. This CDR3 is built from 15 residues. The J segment lost 1 base and the V segment lost 4 bases, leaving 5 bases of the junction unmatched. DNA for the CDR3: TGTGCCAGCAGCACAACAGGGGAGAGCAATCAGCCCCAGCATTTT. Translation: CASSTTGESNQPQHF.

This CDR3 reads CASSQDPRDSYGYTF. Here the CDR3 DNA reads TGCGCCAGCAGCCAAGACCCGCGGGACAGCTATGGCTACACCTTC. The chain recombines TRBV4-1 with TRBJ1-2; TRBD1 matches 7 bases. CDR1 and CDR2 (germline): MGHRA, YSYEKL. The V gene end was trimmed by 0 bases and the J gene end by 4 bases; junction bases not matched to a gene: 5. This CDR3 has 15 residues.

This rearrangement joins TRBV6-2 or TRBV6-3 to TRBJ2-3; D is perhaps TRBD2 (6 bases). The CDR3 length is 14 residues. Trimming cost V 7 bases and J 1 base, with 12 bases left between them. Germline lookup yields CDR1 MNHEY and CDR2 SVGEGT. As DNA, the CDR3 is TGTGCCAGCAAAACGCGGGGCGGCACAGATACGCAGTATTTT. It yields the protein CASKTRGGTDTQYF.

This clonotype was observed a handful of times. The chain uses TRBV6-5 and TRBJ2-3; no clear D gene. Deletions cut 10 bases from V and 4 bases from J, with 12 bases between. The CDR3 runs to 12 residues. Germline V gene data show CDR1 as MNHEY and CDR2 as SVGAGI. The CDR3 here is CATRIRADTQYF. CDR3 in DNA: TGTGCCACCCGGATCCGAGCAGATACGCAGTATTTT.

This clonotype was seen a handful of times. This sequence joins TRBV12-3 or TRBV12-4 and TRBJ1-5, with D possibly matching TRBD1 (5 bases). Trimming removed 5 bases at V and 1 base at J, with 12 bases between. The CDR3 consists of 15 residues. The CDR3 reads CASSTVRGSNQPQHF. In nucleotides, the CDR3 is TGTGCCAGCAGTACGGTCCGGGGGAGCAATCAGCCCCAGCATTTT.

The rearrangement uses TRBV3-1 and TRBJ2-2; 10 nucleotides agree with TRBD1. After removal of 4 bases from V and 0 bases from J, the junction contained 2 bases not matched to a gene. Germline V gene lookup returns CDR1 LGHDT and CDR2 YNNKEL (reference sequence). The CDR3 is made up of 16 amino acids. The CDR3 sequence is CASSPTGGSNTGELFF. The CDR3 DNA reads as TGTGCCAGCAGCCCGACAGGGGGCTCGAACACCGGGGAGCTGTTTTTT. The variable domain in full, with the rest retrieved from reference TRBV3-1 and TRBJ2-2, is DTAVSQTPKYLVTQMGNDKSIKCEQNLGHDTMYWYKQDSKKFLKIMFSYNNKELIINETVPNRFSPKSPDKAHLNLHINSLELGDSAVYFCASSPTGGSNTGELFFGEGSRLTVL.

V and J are TRBV27 and TRBJ2-1; D call uncertain. The CDR3 contains 13 residues. V was shortened by 8 bases and J by 5 bases, with 13 bases between the two germline ends. CDR1 and CDR2 from the germline V gene are MNHEY and SMNVEV (reference sequence). The CDR3 region has the DNA TGTGCCAGCCGCCCCTTGGGAAACAATGAGCAGTTCTTC. Amino acids: CASRPLGNNEQFF.

The V call is TRBV7-9, the J call TRBJ2-3, with 9 bases aligning to TRBD2. There are 16 residues in the CDR3. The germline V gene encodes CDR1 SEHNR and CDR2 FQNEAQ (reference sequence). V gave up 5 bases and J gave up 5 bases; unmatched junction bases: 11. CDR3 residues: CASSPYLAGRQDTQYF. CDR3 in DNA: TGTGCCAGCAGCCCTTATCTAGCGGGGCGACAAGATACGCAGTATTTT.

This clonotype was seen only once. The chain uses TRBV5-1 and TRBJ1-1, with 7 bases identical to TRBD1. CDR3 length equals 16 residues. J gave up 6 bases and V 2 bases, and 13 bases lay outside the gene matches. The germline V gene encodes CDR1 SGHRS and CDR2 YFSETQ. The CDR3 spells CASSLKPVQGMAEAFF. CDR3 nucleotide sequence: TGCGCCAGCAGCTTAAAACCTGTACAGGGGATGGCTGAAGCTTTCTTT.

The chain employs TRBV4-3 and TRBJ2-1; D may be TRBD1 (5 bases). The germline V gene has CDR1 LGHNA and CDR2 YSLEER. The CDR3 consists of 14 residues. The V gene lost 3 bases and the J gene lost 8 bases, with 14 bases spanning the gap. For the CDR3, the DNA is TGCGCCAGCAGCCAGGGTGGGGCGAGGTATGAGCAGTTCTTC. Protein sequence: CASSQGGARYEQFF.

Concerning this clonotype itself: This may be a read error, as it is one base from a much larger clone. This chain connects TRBV21-1 to TRBJ2-1; whether TRBD1, the table's D call, matches the DNA was not checked. The DNA end favors TRBJ2-7, so the J call may be wrong. TRBV21-1 is shown as a pseudogene. The CDR3 runs to 12 residues. CDR3 DNA: TGTGCCAGGACAGACTCCTACAATGAGCAGTACTTC. The encoded protein is CARTDSYNEQYF.